What follows is one T cell receptor beta chain and its context. TCRdb reanalysed the 5' RACE reads using MiXCR and keeps one entry per CDR3 protein. The data hold about 250,000 distinct CDR3 sequences, with over 15% observed a single time. Germline CDR1 DFQATT, CDR2 SNEGSKA (reference sequence). The trim removed 6 bases at V and 6 bases at J, leaving 11 bases unmatched. The CDR3 contains 15 residues. This record belongs to a study of T-cell memory formation after mild COVID-19. Sequencing was done on a sample of PBMCs or a T cell subset sorted from them (not recorded which). The chain uses TRBV20-1 and TRBJ1-2, with 12 bases that match TRBD1. This receptor was obtained from an adult woman who had mild COVID-19 (a few samples of this study predate the infection). Cell type and time point are not known. CDR3 coding DNA: TGCAGTGCGATAGGGACAGGGGGCGAGTTACATGGCTACACCTTC. It is translated as CSAIGTGGELHGYTF.